These 30 T cell receptor beta chains came from one sample sequenced in a study of T cells in Graves' hyperthyroidism and ophthalmopathy. What was amplified from RNA transcripts were TCR beta CDR3 regions. The HTBI primer set drove a first-round RT-PCR of the TCR CDR3. TCRdb reprocessed the multiplex PCR reads with MiXCR, giving one entry per CDR3 protein. The sample holds approximately 640,000 distinct CDR3 sequences; about 45% are singletons and the top ten take about 7%. The sequenced sample consisted of peripheral blood or thyroid tissue (not recorded which). These receptors all stem from an adult man with Graves' disease, either hyperthyroidism or ophthalmopathy (not recorded which).

This clonotype appeared a few times. The chain employs TRBV29-1 and TRBJ2-2, with a possible D match to TRBD2 (5 bases). Germline loops: CDR1 SQVTM, CDR2 ANQGSEA. Trimming took off 3 bases at V and 5 bases at J, with 10 bases between the two ends. This CDR3 is built from 13 residues. This CDR3 reads CSVDLSGTGELFF. CDR3 DNA: TGCAGCGTTGATTTATCGGGGACCGGGGAGCTGTTTTTT.

The chain couples TRBV10-3 to TRBJ1-2; D may be TRBD1 (5 bases). The V end was cut by 11 bases, the J end by 2 bases, with 21 bases between. This CDR3 region has 15 residues. The germline gives CDR1 ENHRY, CDR2 SYGVKD. The CDR3 sequence is CASQPSIGGNYGYTF. As DNA, the CDR3 is TGTGCCTCCCAACCTTCGATCGGGGGGAACTATGGCTACACCTTC.

The chain couples TRBV9 to TRBJ1-2; D unresolved. V lost 5 bases and J lost 4, with 18 bases in between. The germline V gene has CDR1 SGDLS and CDR2 YYNGEE. The CDR3 loop spans 15 amino acids. CDR3 amino acids: CASSSVGGAGYGYTF. In DNA, the CDR3 is TGTGCCAGCAGTTCGGTCGGAGGAGCCGGCTATGGCTACACCTTC.

This clonotype was seen a few times. The rearrangement joins TRBV19 to TRBJ1-1; D gene ambiguous. The germline gives CDR1 LNHDA, CDR2 SQIVND (reference sequence). With 5 bases removed from V and 4 bases from J, the gap between germline ends came to 14 bases. The CDR3 covers 14 residues. This CDR3 reads CASSVDSRATEAFF. CDR3 coding DNA: TGTGCCAGTAGTGTCGACTCCCGAGCCACTGAAGCTTTCTTT.

Comments on this clonotype: A much larger clone lies a single base off, so this may be a read error. V and J are TRBV2 and TRBJ1-6, with 9 bases lining up with TRBD1. CDR3 size: 13 residues. V gave up 6 bases and J gave up 9 bases; unmatched junction bases: 3. The germline gives CDR1 SNHLY, CDR2 FYNNEI. This CDR3 reads CASRDRGTSPLHF. CDR3 in DNA: TGTGCCAGCAGAGACAGGGGGACTTCACCCCTCCACTTT.

This rearrangement joins TRBV7-9 to TRBJ2-7; D is undetermined. With 5 bases removed from V and 7 bases from J, the gap between germline ends came to 18 bases. Germline CDR1 reads SEHNR; CDR2 reads FQNEAQ (reference sequence). This CDR3 comprises 14 residues. CDR3 coding DNA: TGTGCCAGCAGCCAAGACTTGATTGATTCGGAGCAGTACTTC. It codes for CASSQDLIDSEQYF.

This clonotype was counted ten times or more. V usage is TRBV20-1 and J usage is TRBJ2-5; D unresolved. This CDR3 has 14 amino acids. The germline V gene has CDR1 DFQATT and CDR2 SNEGSKA (reference sequence). Trimming pared 0 bases from V and 1 base from J, leaving 9 bases between. The CDR3 DNA is TGCAGTGCTAGAGATCCTAGGCCCCAAGAGACCCAGTACTTC. Amino acids: CSARDPRPQETQYF.

In its sample, this clonotype was seen a few times. This chain links TRBV6-1 with TRBJ1-5, with D hard to call. V lost 6 bases to trimming and J lost 2 bases, with 8 bases between them. The CDR3 has 13 amino acids. Germline-derived CDR1 and CDR2 are MNHNS and SASEGT. In DNA form, the CDR3 reads TGTGCCAGCAGGGAGGACGGCAATCAGCCCCAGCATTTT. It encodes CASREDGNQPQHF.

The V call is TRBV7-8, the J call TRBJ2-1; D gene ambiguous. Trimming shortened V by 0 bases and J by 7 bases, and 10 bases separated the two germline ends. The CDR3 spans 14 residues. Germline V gene lookup returns CDR1 SGHVS and CDR2 FQNEAQ. The CDR3 loop reads CASSLASSGNEQFF. In DNA form, the CDR3 reads TGTGCCAGCAGCTTAGCCTCGTCCGGGAATGAGCAGTTCTTC.

This clonotype has just a few counts. At one boundary the junction diverges from the germline segment, which might be a read error. The chain has TRBV24-1 and TRBJ1-2; the D gene is possibly TRBD1 (5 bases). CDR3 length equals 14 residues. The V gene's germline CDR1 is KGHDR and CDR2 SFDVKD. The CDR3 protein is CASSPRQSNYGYTF. CDR3 sequence (DNA): TGTGCCAGCAGTCCCCGACAGAGTAATTATGGCTACACCTTC.

This clonotype has only a few counts. The V gene is TRBV7-2, the J gene TRBJ2-2; TRBD2 matches 7 bases. The V gene end was trimmed by 3 bases and the J gene end by 1 base; junction bases not matched to a gene: 17. From germline, CDR1 is SGHTA and CDR2 FQGNSA. This CDR3 comprises 20 residues. The CDR3 region has the DNA TGTGCCAGCAGCTTGGCCGCGGGACTACACACTACCTTGAACACCGGGGAGCTGTTTTTT. Translation gives CASSLAAGLHTTLNTGELFF.

Comments on this clonotype: Just one base apart from a much larger clone, this may be a read error. The missing conserved phenylalanine or tryptophan at the end of this CDR3 makes a read error likely. The chain joins TRBV7-8 to TRBJ2-7, with 9 bases aligning to TRBD1. There are 14 residues in the CDR3. V trimming: 5 bases; J trimming: 6 bases; junction bases outside the gene matches: 8. Germline CDR1 is SGHVS and CDR2 is FQNEAQ. The CDR3 protein is CASSPTTGGGEQYC. DNA for the CDR3: TGTGCCAGCAGCCCAACTACAGGGGGCGGCGAGCAGTACTGC.

This clonotype occurred a few times. DNA of the CDR3: TGTGCCAGCAGCGATCCGATAACCCAGGGGGCTAGCAATCAGCCCCAGCATTTT. It is translated as CASSDPITQGASNQPQHF. The genes are TRBV9 and TRBJ1-5; 8 nucleotides align to TRBD1. The CDR3 sequence is 18 residues long. The V segment lost 3 bases and the J segment 0 bases; nucleotides outside the gene matches: 11. Germline V gives CDR1 SGDLS, CDR2 YYNGEE.

The chain links TRBV7-2 to TRBJ1-3, with TRBD1 matching over 7 bases. The CDR3 has 15 amino acids. The V segment lost 5 bases and the J segment 8 bases; nucleotides outside the gene matches: 12. Per the germline V gene, CDR1 is SGHTA and CDR2 is FQGNSA. The CDR3 protein is CASSPDRVAGYTIYF. The DNA for the CDR3 is TGTGCCAGCAGCCCAGACAGGGTGGCGGGCTACACCATATATTTT.

V gene TRBV24-1 combines with J gene TRBJ1-5, with 7 bases lining up with TRBD1. Germline V CDR1 and CDR2: KGHDR, SFDVKD. J lost 1 base, V lost 7 bases, and 6 bases had no gene match. CDR3 length: 15 amino acids. The CDR3 region is CATSGGQTSNQPQHF. CDR3 nucleotides: TGTGCCACCAGCGGGGGACAGACGAGCAATCAGCCCCAGCATTTT.

The chain is built from TRBV29-1 and TRBJ1-2, with D uncertain. V was clipped by 8 bases and J by 6 bases, with 10 bases between them. CDR3 length: 10 residues. Germline loops: CDR1 SQVTM, CDR2 ANQGSEA. This CDR3 is CSSEFDGYTF. CDR3 sequence (DNA): TGCAGCAGTGAATTCGATGGCTACACCTTC.

As DNA, the CDR3 is TGTGCCAGCAGCACGACAGGGGGTAATGAAAAACTGTTTTTT. Translating gives CASSTTGGNEKLFF. The chain joins TRBV9 to TRBJ1-4; 9 bases agree with TRBD1. With V trimmed by 4 bases and J by 4 bases, 2 bases remained unmatched. The germline V gene has CDR1 SGDLS and CDR2 YYNGEE. This CDR3 is built from 14 residues.

This clonotype was counted at least ten times. The gene calls are TRBV7-9 and TRBJ1-3; weak D call: TRBD1 (6 bases). The V gene lost 5 bases and the J gene lost 4 bases, with 15 bases spanning the gap. CDR1 and CDR2 (germline): SEHNR, FQNEAQ (reference sequence). CDR3 length: 15 residues. CDR3 nucleotides: TGTGCCAGCAGCGCAGACAGGTCGCAAGGAAACACCATATATTTT. It specifies CASSADRSQGNTIYF.

The chain employs TRBV12-3 or TRBV12-4 and TRBJ1-1; 8 bases align to TRBD1. J was trimmed by 4 bases and V by 4 bases; bases with no gene match: 14. The CDR3 contains 17 residues. CDR3 sequence reads: CASSSSLGQGGGTEAFF. The CDR3 DNA reads as TGTGCCAGCAGTTCCAGCCTCGGACAGGGTGGCGGCACTGAAGCTTTCTTT.

This clonotype was found many times. The chain combines TRBV20-1 with TRBJ1-5, with D perhaps TRBD1 (5 bases). The CDR3 extends over 14 amino acids. From germline, CDR1 is DFQATT and CDR2 SNEGSKA (reference sequence). Trimming pared 1 base from V and 2 bases from J, leaving 9 bases between. The CDR3 region is CSARGGYGNQPQHF. DNA for the CDR3: TGCAGTGCTAGAGGGGGGTATGGCAATCAGCCCCAGCATTTT.

Ten or more counts support this clonotype. The genes are TRBV2 and TRBJ1-2; a possible D gene is TRBD1 (5 bases). CDR3 length: 14 amino acids. From germline, CDR1 is SNHLY and CDR2 FYNNEI. V lost 5 bases, J lost 7 bases, and 17 bases lay in between. CDR3 residues: CASSRLRGEGGYTF. DNA for the CDR3: TGTGCCAGCAGTCGCCTGCGGGGCGAGGGTGGCTACACCTTC.

This chain connects TRBV9 to TRBJ2-3; 8 bases are shared with TRBD1. The CDR3 runs to 16 residues. The V segment lost 3 bases and the J segment 3 bases; nucleotides outside the gene matches: 9. Germline V gives CDR1 SGDLS, CDR2 YYNGEE. The CDR3 bases are TGTGCCAGCAGCGCACCGACAGGGGTTAGTACAGATACGCAGTATTTT. As protein: CASSAPTGVSTDTQYF.

The chain employs TRBV29-1 and TRBJ1-4; D is perhaps TRBD1 (6 bases). The CDR3 extends over 14 amino acids. The V and J ends lost 8 bases and 10 bases respectively, with 23 bases between them. Germline CDR1 and CDR2: SQVTM and ANQGSEA. The CDR3, as DNA: TGCAGCTCAGAAGCGCAGGGGAGATCGGGAAAACTGTTTTTT. Translated, it gives CSSEAQGRSGKLFF.

V gene TRBV2 combines with J gene TRBJ1-6; D is perhaps TRBD1 (5 bases). CDR3 length equals 14 residues. Germline CDR1 is SNHLY and CDR2 is FYNNEI. With 1 base removed from V and 12 bases from J, the gap between germline ends came to 13 bases. The CDR3 spells CASSEGGGNGPLHF. The CDR3 coding sequence is TGTGCCAGCAGTGAAGGGGGCGGCAATGGACCCCTCCACTTT.

The chain combines TRBV5-1 with TRBJ1-4, with D uncertain. From germline, CDR1 is SGHRS and CDR2 YFSETQ. The CDR3 loop spans 12 amino acids. V lost 0 bases and J lost 7, with 4 bases in between. CDR3 sequence (DNA): TGCGCCAGCAGCTTGGACAGTGAAAAACTGTTTTTT. Its translation is CASSLDSEKLFF.

A remark on this clonotype: A junction boundary mismatches the germline segment, possibly from a read error. This chain uses TRBV7-4 with TRBJ1-1; D is possibly TRBD1 (5 bases). The CDR3 is 15 residues long. CDR1 is SGHVT, CDR2 SQSDAQ, per germline. CDR3 in DNA: TGCGCCAGCAGCTTGATGGGGTCGGGGACCACTGAAGCTTTCTTT. It is translated as CASSLMGSGTTEAFF.

Concerning this clonotype itself: A read error is possible here, since a much larger clone lies one base away. The chain couples TRBV20-1 to TRBJ2-5; 9 bases agree with TRBD2. Germline V gene lookup returns CDR1 DFQATT and CDR2 SNEGSKA (reference sequence). The V and J ends lost 2 bases and 4 bases, in that order; junction bases with no gene match: 8. This CDR3 region has 15 residues. CDR3 DNA sequence: TGCAGTGCTAGAAGACTAGCGGAAGGGACAGAGACCCAGTACTTC. Translation gives CSARRLAEGTETQYF.

To note about this clonotype: Given a much more abundant clone one base away, this may be a read error. The chain combines TRBV7-9 with TRBJ1-1, with D possibly matching TRBD1 (5 bases). The CDR3 runs to 14 residues. CDR1 is SEHNR, CDR2 FQNEAQ, per germline (reference sequence). This CDR3 reads CAGSGIGGNTEAFF. Written as DNA, the CDR3 is TGTGCCGGCAGTGGGATCGGGGGGAACACTGAAGCTTTCTTT.

This clonotype has ten or more counts. The chain has TRBV29-1 and TRBJ1-3; TRBD1 matches 8 bases. With V trimmed by 6 bases and J by 4 bases, 5 bases remained unmatched. The CDR3 contains 13 residues. Germline assignment: CDR1 SQVTM and CDR2 ANQGSEA. CDR3 residues: CSVETGGGNTIYF. CDR3 in DNA: TGCAGCGTGGAAACAGGGGGAGGAAACACCATATATTTT.

This clonotype was detected once. The genes are TRBV29-1 and TRBJ1-1; TRBD1 matches 7 bases. Germline loops: CDR1 SQVTM, CDR2 ANQGSEA. The CDR3 extends over 12 amino acids. With 3 bases clipped from V and 8 bases from J, the junction kept 6 bases outside the gene matches. CDR3 amino acids: CSVETGTDEAFF. In DNA, the CDR3 is TGCAGCGTTGAGACAGGGACAGACGAAGCTTTCTTT. Combining the CDR3 with reference TRBV29-1 and TRBJ1-1 gives the whole variable domain SAVISQKPSRDICQRGTSLTIQCQVDSQVTMMFWYRQQPGQSLTLIATANQGSEATYESGFVIDKFPISRPNLTFSTLTVSNMSPEDSSIYLCSVETGTDEAFFGQGTRLTVV.